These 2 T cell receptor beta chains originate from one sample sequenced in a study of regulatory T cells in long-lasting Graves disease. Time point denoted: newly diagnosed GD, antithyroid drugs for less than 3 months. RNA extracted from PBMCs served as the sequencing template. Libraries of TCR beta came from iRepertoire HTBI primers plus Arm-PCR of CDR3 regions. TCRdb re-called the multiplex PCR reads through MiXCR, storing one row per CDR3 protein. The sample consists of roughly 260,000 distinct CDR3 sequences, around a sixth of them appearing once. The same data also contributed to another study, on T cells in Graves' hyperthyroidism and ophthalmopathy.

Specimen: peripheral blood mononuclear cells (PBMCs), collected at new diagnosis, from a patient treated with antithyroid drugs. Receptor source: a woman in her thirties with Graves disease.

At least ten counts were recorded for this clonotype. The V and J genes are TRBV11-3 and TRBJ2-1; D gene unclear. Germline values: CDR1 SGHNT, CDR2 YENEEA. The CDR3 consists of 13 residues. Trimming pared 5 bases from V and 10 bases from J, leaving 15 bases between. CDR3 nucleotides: TGTGCCAGCAGCGTCGTCCTAGGAAACGAGCAGTTCTTC. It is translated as CASSVVLGNEQFF.

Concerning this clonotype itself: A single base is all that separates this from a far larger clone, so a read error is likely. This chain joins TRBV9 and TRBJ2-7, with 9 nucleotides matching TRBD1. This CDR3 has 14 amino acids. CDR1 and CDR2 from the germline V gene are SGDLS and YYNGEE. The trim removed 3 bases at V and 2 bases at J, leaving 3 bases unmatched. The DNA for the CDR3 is TGTGCCAGCAGCGCCCGGGACAGGGCCTACGAGCAGTACTTC. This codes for CASSARDRAYEQYF. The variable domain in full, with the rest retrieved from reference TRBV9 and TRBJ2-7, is DSGVTQTPKHLITATGQRVTLRCSPRSGDLSVYWYQQSLDQGLQFLIQYYNGEERAKGNILERFSAQQFPDLHSELNLSSLELGDSALYFCASSARDRAYEQYFGPGTRLTVT.